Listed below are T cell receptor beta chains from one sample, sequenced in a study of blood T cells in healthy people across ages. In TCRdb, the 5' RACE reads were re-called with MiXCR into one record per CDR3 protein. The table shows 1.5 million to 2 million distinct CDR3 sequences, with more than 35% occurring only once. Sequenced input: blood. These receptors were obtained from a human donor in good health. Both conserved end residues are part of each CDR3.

CDR3 protein: CASSLPTGGGSPLHF; J gene: TRBJ1-6; V gene: TRBV28
CDR3 protein: CASSFRTDTQYF; J gene: TRBJ2-3; V gene: TRBV7-2
CDR3 protein: CGVARDFDYEQYF; J gene: TRBJ2-7; V gene: TRBV29-1
CDR3 protein: CASRPGQQSYEQYF; J gene: TRBJ2-7; V gene: TRBV5-5
CDR3 protein: CASSVSDTAYEQYF; J gene: TRBJ2-7; V gene: TRBV9
CDR3 protein: CSVVGATAEAFF; J gene: TRBJ1-1; V gene: TRBV29-1
CDR3 protein: CASRQGGEADTQYF; J gene: TRBJ2-3; V gene: TRBV5-1
CDR3 protein: CASSLDWGSSGNTIYF; J gene: TRBJ1-3; V gene: TRBV5-1
CDR3 protein: CASSARSGGINEKRFF; J gene: TRBJ1-4; V gene: TRBV28
CDR3 protein: CSVEAGAGGYTF; J gene: TRBJ1-2; V gene: TRBV29-1
CDR3 protein: CATSDPRQGGNEQFF; J gene: TRBJ2-1; V gene: TRBV24-1
CDR3 protein: CASSFLVDNEQFF; J gene: TRBJ2-1; V gene: TRBV11-1
CDR3 protein: CAIRRTSGVDEQYF; J gene: TRBJ2-7; V gene: TRBV10-3
CDR3 protein: CSVDPLAGGKTTDTQYF; J gene: TRBJ2-3; V gene: TRBV29-1
CDR3 protein: CASSDSSGGAKETQYF; J gene: TRBJ2-5; V gene: TRBV6-4
CDR3 protein: CASSPGPAAGANVLTF; J gene: TRBJ2-6; V gene: TRBV5-6
CDR3 protein: CASSPRPGTSSGANVLTF; J gene: TRBJ2-6; V gene: TRBV18
CDR3 protein: CSGRQGLNSPLHF; J gene: TRBJ1-6; V gene: TRBV20-1
CDR3 protein: CASSSWTVNTEAFF; J gene: TRBJ1-1; V gene: TRBV7-9
CDR3 protein: CASSFSGGDVHEQFF; J gene: TRBJ2-1; V gene: TRBV7-6
CDR3 protein: CASSLERGHSEAFF; J gene: TRBJ1-1; V gene: TRBV11-1
CDR3 protein: CASSLKLPTYNEQFF; J gene: TRBJ2-1; V gene: TRBV5-6
CDR3 protein: CANSASRTASYEQYF; J gene: TRBJ2-7; V gene: TRBV4-1
CDR3 protein: CASSFVRGYTEAFF; J gene: TRBJ1-1; V gene: TRBV27
CDR3 protein: CATSREGLGDDTQYF; J gene: TRBJ2-3; V gene: TRBV15
CDR3 protein: CASSLQPGQKPYNEQFF; J gene: TRBJ2-1; V gene: TRBV5-1
CDR3 protein: CAECGRGGELFF; J gene: TRBJ2-2; V gene: TRBV12-3/TRBV12-4
CDR3 protein: CSARDTTKTTSSYEQYF; J gene: TRBJ2-7; V gene: TRBV20-1
CDR3 protein: CASSILYGEKLFF; J gene: TRBJ1-4; V gene: TRBV5-1
CDR3 protein: CASSEGRTPGGNQYF; J gene: TRBJ2-5; V gene: TRBV2
CDR3 protein: CASGPELASEQFF; J gene: TRBJ2-1; V gene: TRBV6-4